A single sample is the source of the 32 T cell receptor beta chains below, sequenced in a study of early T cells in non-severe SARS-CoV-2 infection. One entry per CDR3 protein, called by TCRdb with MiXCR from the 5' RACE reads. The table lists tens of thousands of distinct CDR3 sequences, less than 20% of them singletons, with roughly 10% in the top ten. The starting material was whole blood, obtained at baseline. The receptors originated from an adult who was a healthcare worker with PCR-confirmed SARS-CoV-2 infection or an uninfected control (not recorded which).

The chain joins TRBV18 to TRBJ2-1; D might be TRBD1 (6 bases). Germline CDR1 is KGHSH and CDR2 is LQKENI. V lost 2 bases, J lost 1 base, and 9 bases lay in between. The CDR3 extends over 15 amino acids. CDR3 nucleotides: TGTGCCAGCTCACCATGGACAGATTCCTACAATGAGCAGTTCTTC. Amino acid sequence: CASSPWTDSYNEQFF.

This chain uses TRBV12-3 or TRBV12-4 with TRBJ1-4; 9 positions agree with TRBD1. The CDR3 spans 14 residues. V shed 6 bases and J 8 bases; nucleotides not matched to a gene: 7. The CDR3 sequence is CASRQTGGEEKLFF. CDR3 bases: TGTGCCAGCAGGCAAACAGGGGGCGAGGAAAAACTGTTTTTT.

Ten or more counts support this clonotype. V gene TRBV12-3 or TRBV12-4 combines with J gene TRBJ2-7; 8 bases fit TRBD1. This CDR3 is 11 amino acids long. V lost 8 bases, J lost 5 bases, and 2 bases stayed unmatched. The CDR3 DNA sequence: TGTGCCAGCGGACAGGGCCACGAGCAGTACTTC. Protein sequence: CASGQGHEQYF.

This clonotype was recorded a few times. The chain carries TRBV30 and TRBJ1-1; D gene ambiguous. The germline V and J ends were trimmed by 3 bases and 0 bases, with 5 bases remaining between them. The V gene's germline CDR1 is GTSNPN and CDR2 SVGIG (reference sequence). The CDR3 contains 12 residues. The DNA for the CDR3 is TGTGCCTGGAGGGGTATGAACACTGAAGCTTTCTTT. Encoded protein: CAWRGMNTEAFF.

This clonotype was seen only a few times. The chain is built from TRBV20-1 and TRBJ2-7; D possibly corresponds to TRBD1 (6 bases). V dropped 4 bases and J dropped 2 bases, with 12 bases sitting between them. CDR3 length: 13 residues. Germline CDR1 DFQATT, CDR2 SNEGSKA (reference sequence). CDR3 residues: CSANRQVTYEQYF. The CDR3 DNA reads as TGCAGTGCTAATAGACAGGTCACCTACGAGCAGTACTTC.

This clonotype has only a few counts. CDR3 in DNA: TGTGCCTGGAGTACCCGACCCCCTAGCTCGGAACAGTACTTC. Translated: CAWSTRPPSSEQYF. The gene calls are TRBV30 and TRBJ2-7; D possibly corresponds to TRBD2 (5 bases). The germline V and J ends were trimmed by 2 bases and 10 bases, with 21 bases remaining between them. The CDR3 consists of 14 residues. CDR1 and CDR2 (germline): GTSNPN, SVGIG (reference sequence). Using reference TRBV30 and TRBJ2-7 for the parts outside the CDR3, the full variable domain is SQTIHQWPATLVQPVGSPLSLECTVEGTSNPNLYWYRQAAGRGLQLLFYSVGIGQISSEVPQNLSASRPQDRQFILSSKKLLLSDSGFYLCAWSTRPPSSEQYFGPGTRLTVT.

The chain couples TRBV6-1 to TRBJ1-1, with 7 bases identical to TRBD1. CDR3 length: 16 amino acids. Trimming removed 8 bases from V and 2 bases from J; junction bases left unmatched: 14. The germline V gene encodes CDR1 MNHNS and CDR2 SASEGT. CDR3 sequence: CASGRHQLGGNTEAFF. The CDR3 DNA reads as TGTGCCAGCGGTCGACACCAACTAGGGGGCAACACTGAAGCTTTCTTT.

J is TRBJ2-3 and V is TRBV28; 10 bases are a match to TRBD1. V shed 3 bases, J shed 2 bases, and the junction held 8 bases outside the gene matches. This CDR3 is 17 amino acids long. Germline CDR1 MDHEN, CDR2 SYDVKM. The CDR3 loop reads CASSFWDRGLNTDTQYF. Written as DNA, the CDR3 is TGTGCCAGCAGTTTTTGGGACAGGGGTTTAAACACAGATACGCAGTATTTT.

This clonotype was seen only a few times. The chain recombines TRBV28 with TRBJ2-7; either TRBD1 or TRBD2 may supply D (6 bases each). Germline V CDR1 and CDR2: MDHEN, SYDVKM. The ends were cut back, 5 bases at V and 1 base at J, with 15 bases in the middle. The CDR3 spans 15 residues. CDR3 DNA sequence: TGTGCCAGCAGTCCGCGGGACACCCGATCCTACGAGCAGTACTTC. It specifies CASSPRDTRSYEQYF.

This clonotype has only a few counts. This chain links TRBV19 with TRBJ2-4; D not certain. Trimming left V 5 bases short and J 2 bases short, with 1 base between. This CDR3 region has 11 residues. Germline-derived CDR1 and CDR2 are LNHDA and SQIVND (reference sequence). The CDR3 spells CASSSKNIQYF. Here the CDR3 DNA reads TGTGCCAGTAGTTCCAAAAACATTCAGTACTTC.

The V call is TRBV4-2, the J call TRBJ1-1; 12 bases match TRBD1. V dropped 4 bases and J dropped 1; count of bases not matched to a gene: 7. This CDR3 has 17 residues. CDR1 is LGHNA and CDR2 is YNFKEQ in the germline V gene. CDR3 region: CASSRLGQGAKNTEAFF. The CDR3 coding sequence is TGTGCCAGCAGCCGATTGGGACAGGGGGCGAAGAACACTGAAGCTTTCTTT.

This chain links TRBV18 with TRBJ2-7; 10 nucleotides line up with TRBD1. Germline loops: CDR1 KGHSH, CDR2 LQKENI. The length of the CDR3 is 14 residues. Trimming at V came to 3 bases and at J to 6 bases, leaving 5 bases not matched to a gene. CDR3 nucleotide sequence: TGTGCCAGCTCACCGCTAGGGACAGGGGTCGAGCAGTACTTC. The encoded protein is CASSPLGTGVEQYF.

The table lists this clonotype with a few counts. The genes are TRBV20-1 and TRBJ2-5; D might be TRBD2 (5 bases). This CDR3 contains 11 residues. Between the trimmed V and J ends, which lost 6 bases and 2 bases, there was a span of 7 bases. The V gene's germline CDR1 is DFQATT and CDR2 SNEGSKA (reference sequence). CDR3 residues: CSARRQETQYF. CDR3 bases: TGCAGTGCCAGGAGGCAAGAGACCCAGTACTTC.

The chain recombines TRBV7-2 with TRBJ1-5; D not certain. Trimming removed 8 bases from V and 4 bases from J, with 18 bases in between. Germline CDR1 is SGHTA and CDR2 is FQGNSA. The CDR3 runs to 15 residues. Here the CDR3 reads CASGITGSFNQPQHF. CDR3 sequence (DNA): TGTGCCAGCGGCATCACCGGGTCCTTTAATCAGCCCCAGCATTTT.

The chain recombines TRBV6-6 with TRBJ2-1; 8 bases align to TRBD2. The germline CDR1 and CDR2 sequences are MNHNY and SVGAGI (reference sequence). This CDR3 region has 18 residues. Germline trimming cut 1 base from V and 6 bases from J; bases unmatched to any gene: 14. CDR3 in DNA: TGTGCCAGCAGTTACTACGCGGGAGGAATGCGCCTTACCAATGAGCAGTTCTTC. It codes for CASSYYAGGMRLTNEQFF.

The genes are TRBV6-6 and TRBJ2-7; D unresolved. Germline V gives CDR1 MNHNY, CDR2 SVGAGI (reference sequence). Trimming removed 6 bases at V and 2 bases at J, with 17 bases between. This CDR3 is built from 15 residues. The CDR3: CASSLSFTAAYEQYF. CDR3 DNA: TGTGCCAGCAGCCTAAGCTTTACGGCCGCCTACGAGCAGTACTTC.

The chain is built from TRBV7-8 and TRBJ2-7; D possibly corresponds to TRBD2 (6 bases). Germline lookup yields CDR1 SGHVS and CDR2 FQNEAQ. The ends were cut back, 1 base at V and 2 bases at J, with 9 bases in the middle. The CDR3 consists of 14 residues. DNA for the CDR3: TGTGCCAGCAGCTTAGGTGGAGGGCCCTACGAGCAGTACTTC. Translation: CASSLGGGPYEQYF. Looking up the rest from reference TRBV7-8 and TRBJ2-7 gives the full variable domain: GAGVSQSPRYKVAKRGQDVALRCDPISGHVSLFWYQQALGQGPEFLTYFQNEAQLDKSGLPSDRFFAERPEGSVSTLKIQRTQQEDSAVYLCASSLGGGPYEQYFGPGTRLTVT.

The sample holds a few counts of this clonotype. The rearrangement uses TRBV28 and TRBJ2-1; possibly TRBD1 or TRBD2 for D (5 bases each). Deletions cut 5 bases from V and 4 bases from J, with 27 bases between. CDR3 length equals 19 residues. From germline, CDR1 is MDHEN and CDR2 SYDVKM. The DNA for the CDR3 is TGTGCCAGCAGTAGCGCACCGGGACCGAACCCCACCATATACAATGAGCAGTTCTTC. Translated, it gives CASSSAPGPNPTIYNEQFF.

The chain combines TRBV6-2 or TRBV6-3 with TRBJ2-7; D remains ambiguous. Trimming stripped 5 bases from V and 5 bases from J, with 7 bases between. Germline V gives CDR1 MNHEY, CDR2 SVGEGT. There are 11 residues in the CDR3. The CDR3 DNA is TGTGCCAGCAGTAGACACGACGAGCAGTACTTC. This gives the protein CASSRHDEQYF.

Here the CDR3 DNA reads TGTGCCAGCTCACCACCCGCCCGGGACAGCAAATACTCCTACGAGCAGTACTTC. Protein: CASSPPARDSKYSYEQYF. This sequence joins TRBV18 and TRBJ2-7; TRBD1 matches 7 bases. J lost 0 bases, V lost 0 bases, and 11 bases had no gene match. Per germline, CDR1 KGHSH and CDR2 LQKENI. There are 18 residues in the CDR3.

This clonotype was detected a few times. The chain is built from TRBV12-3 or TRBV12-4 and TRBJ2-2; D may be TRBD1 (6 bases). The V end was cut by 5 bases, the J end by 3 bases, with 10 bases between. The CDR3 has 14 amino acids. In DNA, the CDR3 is TGTGCCAGCAGTCTACAGGGTTACACCGGGGAGCTGTTTTTT. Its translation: CASSLQGYTGELFF.

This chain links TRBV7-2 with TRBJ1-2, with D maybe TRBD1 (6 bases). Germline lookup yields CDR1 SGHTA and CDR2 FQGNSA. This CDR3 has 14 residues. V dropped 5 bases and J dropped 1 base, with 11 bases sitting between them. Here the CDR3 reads CASSQDSRNYGYTF. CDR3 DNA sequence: TGTGCCAGCAGCCAGGACAGCCGTAACTATGGCTACACCTTC.

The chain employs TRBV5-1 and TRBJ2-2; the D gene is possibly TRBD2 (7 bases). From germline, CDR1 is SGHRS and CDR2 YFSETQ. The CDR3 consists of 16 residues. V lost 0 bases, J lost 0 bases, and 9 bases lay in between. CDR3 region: CASSLAGGANTGELFF. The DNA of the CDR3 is TGCGCCAGCAGCTTGGCGGGGGGCGCGAACACCGGGGAGCTGTTTTTT.

As DNA, the CDR3 is TGTGCCAGCAGCTTAGGAGGGCCCCAAGAGACCCAGTACTTC. This translates into CASSLGGPQETQYF. The V and J genes are TRBV7-2 and TRBJ2-5; D is perhaps TRBD2 (5 bases). The germline V gene has CDR1 SGHTA and CDR2 FQGNSA. There are 14 residues in the CDR3. V was clipped by 1 base and J by 1 base, with 7 bases between them.

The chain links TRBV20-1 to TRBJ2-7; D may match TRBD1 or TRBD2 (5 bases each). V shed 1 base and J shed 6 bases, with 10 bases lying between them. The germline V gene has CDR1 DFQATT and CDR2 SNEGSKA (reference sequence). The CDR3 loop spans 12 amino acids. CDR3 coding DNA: TGCAGTGCTAGAGGCAGGGAGCGCGAGCAGTACTTC. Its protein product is CSARGREREQYF.

CDR3: CASSYSTSGSGEQYF. CDR3 DNA sequence: TGTGCCAGCAGTTACTCGACCAGCGGGAGTGGGGAGCAGTACTTC. The chain joins TRBV6-5 to TRBJ2-7, with 8 bases fitting TRBD2. The germline gives CDR1 MNHEY, CDR2 SVGAGI. Trimming cost V 0 bases and J 7 bases; bases outside gene matches: 8. This CDR3 is 15 amino acids long.

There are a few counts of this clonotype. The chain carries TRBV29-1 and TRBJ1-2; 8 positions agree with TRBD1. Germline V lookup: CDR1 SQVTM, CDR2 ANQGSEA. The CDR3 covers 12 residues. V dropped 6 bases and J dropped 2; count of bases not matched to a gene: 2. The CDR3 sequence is CSVDRGNYGYTF. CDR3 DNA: TGCAGCGTCGACAGGGGAAACTATGGCTACACCTTC.

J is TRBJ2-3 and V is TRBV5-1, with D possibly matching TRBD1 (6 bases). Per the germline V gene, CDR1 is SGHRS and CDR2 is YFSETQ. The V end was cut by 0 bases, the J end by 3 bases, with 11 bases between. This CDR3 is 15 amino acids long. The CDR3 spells CASSLEGVRTDTQYF. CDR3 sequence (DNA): TGCGCCAGCAGCTTGGAGGGGGTACGGACAGATACGCAGTATTTT. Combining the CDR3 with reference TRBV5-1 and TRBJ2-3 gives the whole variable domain KAGVTQTPRYLIKTRGQQVTLSCSPISGHRSVSWYQQTPGQGLQFLFEYFSETQRNKGNFPGRFSGRQFSNSRSEMNVSTLELGDSALYLCASSLEGVRTDTQYFGPGTRLTVL.

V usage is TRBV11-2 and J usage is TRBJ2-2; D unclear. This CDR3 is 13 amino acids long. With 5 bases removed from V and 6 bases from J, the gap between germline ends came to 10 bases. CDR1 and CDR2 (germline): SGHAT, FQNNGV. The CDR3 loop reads CASSQNLAGELFF. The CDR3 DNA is TGTGCCAGCAGCCAAAACCTCGCCGGGGAGCTGTTTTTT.

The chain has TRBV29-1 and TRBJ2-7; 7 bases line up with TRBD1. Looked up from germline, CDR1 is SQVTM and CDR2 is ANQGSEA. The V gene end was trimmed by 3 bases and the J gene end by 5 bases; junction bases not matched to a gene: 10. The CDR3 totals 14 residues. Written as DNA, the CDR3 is TGCAGCGTTGAGAAAGGGGGCGCGAGACACGAGCAGTACTTC. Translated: CSVEKGGARHEQYF.

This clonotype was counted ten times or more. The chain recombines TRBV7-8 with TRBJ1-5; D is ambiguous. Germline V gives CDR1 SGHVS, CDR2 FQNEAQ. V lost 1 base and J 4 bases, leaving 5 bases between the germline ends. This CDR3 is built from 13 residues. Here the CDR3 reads CASSLVRNQPQHF. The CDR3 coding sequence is TGTGCCAGCAGCTTAGTGAGGAATCAGCCCCAGCATTTT. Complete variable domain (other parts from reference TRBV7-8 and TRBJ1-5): GAGVSQSPRYKVAKRGQDVALRCDPISGHVSLFWYQQALGQGPEFLTYFQNEAQLDKSGLPSDRFFAERPEGSVSTLKIQRTQQEDSAVYLCASSLVRNQPQHFGDGTRLSIL.

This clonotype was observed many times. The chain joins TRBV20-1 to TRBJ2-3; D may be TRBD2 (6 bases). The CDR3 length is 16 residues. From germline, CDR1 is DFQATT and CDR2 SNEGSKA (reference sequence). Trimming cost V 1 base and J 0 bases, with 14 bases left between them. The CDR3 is CSARGDYGGSTDTQYF. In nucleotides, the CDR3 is TGCAGTGCTAGAGGGGATTACGGGGGAAGCACAGATACGCAGTATTTT.